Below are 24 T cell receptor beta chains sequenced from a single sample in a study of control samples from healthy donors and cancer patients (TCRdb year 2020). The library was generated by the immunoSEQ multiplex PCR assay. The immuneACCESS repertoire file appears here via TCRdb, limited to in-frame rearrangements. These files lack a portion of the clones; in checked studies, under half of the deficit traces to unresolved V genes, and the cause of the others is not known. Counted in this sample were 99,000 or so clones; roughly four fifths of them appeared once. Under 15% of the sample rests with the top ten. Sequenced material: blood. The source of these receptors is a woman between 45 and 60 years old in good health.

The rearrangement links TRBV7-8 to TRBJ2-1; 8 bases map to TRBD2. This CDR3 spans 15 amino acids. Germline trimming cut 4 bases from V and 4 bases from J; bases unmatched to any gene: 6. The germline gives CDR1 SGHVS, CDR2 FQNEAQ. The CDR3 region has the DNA TGTGCCAGCAGCTCCTTAGCGGGGCAATACAATGAGCAGTTCTTC. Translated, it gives CASSSLAGQYNEQFF.

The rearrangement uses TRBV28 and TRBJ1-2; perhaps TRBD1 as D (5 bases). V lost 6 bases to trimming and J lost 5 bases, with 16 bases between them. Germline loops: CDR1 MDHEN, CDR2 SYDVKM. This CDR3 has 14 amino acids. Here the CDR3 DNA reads TGTGCCAGCAGCCCCCAGGGAAGTCAGTATGGCTACACCTTC. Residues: CASSPQGSQYGYTF.

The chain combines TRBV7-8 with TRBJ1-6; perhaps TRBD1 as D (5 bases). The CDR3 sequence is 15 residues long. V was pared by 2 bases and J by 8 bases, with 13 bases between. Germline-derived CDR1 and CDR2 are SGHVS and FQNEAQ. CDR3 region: CASSLLGQGDSPLHF. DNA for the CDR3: TGTGCCAGCAGCTTATTGGGGCAGGGAGATTCACCCCTCCACTTT.

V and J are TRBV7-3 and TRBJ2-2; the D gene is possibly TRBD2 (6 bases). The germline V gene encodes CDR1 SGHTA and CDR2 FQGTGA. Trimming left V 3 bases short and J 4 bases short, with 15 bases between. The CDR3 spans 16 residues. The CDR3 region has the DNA TGTGCCAGCAGCTTTGGGGGGTTAGGAGGCACCGGGGAGCTGTTTTTT. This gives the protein CASSFGGLGGTGELFF.

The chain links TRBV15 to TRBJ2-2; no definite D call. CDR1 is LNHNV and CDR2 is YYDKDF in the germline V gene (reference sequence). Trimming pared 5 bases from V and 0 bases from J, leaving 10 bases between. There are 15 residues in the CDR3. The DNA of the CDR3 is TGTGCCACCAGCGAACAGAACCCGAACACCGGGGAGCTGTTTTTT. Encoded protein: CATSEQNPNTGELFF.

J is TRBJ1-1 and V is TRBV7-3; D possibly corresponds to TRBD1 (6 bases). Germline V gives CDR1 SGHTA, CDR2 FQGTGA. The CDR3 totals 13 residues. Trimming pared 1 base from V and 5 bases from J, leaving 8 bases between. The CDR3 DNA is TGTGCCAGCAGCTTAATTAGGGGGACTGAAGCTTTCTTT. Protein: CASSLIRGTEAFF.

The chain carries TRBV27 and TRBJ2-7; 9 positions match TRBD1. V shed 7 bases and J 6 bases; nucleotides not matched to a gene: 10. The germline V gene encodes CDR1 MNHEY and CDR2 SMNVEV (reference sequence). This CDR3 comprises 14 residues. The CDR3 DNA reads TGTGCCAGCAAATCCTGGGACAGGGTTTCCGAGCAGTACTTC. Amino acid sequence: CASKSWDRVSEQYF.

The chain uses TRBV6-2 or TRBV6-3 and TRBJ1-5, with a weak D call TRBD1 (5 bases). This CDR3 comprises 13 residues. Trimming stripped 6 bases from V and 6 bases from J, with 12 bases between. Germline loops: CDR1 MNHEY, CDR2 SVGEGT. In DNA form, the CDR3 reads TGTGCCAGCAGCAGGGATCTAGGTCAGCCCCAGCATTTT. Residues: CASSRDLGQPQHF.

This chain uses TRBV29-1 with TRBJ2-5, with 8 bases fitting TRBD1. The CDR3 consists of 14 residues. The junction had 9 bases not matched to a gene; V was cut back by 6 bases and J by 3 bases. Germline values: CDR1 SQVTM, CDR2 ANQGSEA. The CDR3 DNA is TGCAGCGTCACTCCCGGGACAGGAGAAGAGACCCAGTACTTC. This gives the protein CSVTPGTGEETQYF.

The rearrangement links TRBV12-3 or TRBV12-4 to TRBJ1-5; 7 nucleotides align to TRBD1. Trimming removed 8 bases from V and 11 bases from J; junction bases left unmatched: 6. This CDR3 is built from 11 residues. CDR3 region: CASSRGSAQHF. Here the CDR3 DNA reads TGTGCCAGCTCCAGGGGGTCAGCCCAGCATTTT.

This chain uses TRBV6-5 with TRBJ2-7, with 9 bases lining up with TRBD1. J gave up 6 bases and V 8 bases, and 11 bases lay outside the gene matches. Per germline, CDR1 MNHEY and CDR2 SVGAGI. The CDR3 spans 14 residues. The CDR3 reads CASRRDRVVVEQYF. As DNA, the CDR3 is TGTGCCAGCCGCCGGGACAGGGTCGTGGTCGAGCAGTACTTC.

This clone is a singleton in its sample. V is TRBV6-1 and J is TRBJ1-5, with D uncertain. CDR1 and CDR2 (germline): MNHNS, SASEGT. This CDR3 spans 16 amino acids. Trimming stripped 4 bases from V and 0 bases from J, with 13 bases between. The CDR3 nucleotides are TGTGCCAGCAGTGCCCTCTCATCCTCTAGCAATCAGCCCCAGCATTTT. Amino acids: CASSALSSSSNQPQHF.

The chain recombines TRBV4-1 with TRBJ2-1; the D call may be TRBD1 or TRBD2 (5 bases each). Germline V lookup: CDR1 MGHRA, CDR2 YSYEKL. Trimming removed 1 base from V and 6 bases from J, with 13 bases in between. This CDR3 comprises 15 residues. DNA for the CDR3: TGCGCCAGCAGCCAAGGGAGGCAGGGATCCAATGAGCAGTTCTTC. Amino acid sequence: CASSQGRQGSNEQFF.

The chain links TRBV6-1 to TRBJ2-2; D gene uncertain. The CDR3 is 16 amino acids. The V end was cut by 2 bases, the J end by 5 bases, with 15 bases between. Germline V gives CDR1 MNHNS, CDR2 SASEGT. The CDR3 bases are TGTGCCAGCAGTGAATGGGCCCCGGACGGTACCGGGGAGCTGTTTTTT. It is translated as CASSEWAPDGTGELFF.

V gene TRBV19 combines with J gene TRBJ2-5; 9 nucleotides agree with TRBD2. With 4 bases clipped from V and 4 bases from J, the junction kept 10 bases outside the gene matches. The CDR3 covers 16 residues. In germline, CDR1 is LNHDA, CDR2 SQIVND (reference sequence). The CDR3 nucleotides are TGTGCCAGTAGTACCCTAGCGGGGCCCTTCCCAGAGACCCAGTACTTC. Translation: CASSTLAGPFPETQYF.

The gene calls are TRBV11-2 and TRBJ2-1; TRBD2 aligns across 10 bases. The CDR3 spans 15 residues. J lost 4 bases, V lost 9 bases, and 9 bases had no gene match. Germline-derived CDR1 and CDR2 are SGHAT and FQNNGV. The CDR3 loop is CASIRTSGPYNEQFF. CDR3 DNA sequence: TGTGCCAGTATTAGGACTAGCGGACCGTACAATGAGCAGTTCTTC. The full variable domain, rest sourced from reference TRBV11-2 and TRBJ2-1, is EAGVAQSPRYKIIEKRQSVAFWCNPISGHATLYWYQQILGQGPKLLIQFQNNGVVDDSQLPKDRFSAERLKGVDSTLKIQPAKLEDSAVYLCASIRTSGPYNEQFFGPGTRLTVL.

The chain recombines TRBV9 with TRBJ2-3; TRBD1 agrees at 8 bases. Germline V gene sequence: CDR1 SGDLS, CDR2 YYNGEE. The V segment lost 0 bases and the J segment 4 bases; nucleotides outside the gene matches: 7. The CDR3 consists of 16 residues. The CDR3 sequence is CASSVGQGPAADTQYF. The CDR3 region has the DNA TGTGCCAGCAGCGTAGGACAGGGGCCGGCGGCAGATACGCAGTATTTT.

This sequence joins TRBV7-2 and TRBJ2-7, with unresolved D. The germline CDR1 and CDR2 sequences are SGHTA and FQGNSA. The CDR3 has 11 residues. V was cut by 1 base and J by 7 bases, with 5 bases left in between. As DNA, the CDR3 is TGTGCCAGCAGCTTAGTTGAGGAGCAGTACTTC. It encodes CASSLVEEQYF.

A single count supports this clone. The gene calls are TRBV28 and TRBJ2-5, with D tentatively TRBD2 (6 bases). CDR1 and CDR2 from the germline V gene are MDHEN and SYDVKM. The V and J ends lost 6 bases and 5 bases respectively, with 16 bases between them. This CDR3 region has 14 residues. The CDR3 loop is CASSPQSGGETQYF. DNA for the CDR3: TGTGCCAGCAGCCCCCAGTCTGGGGGGGAGACCCAGTACTTC.

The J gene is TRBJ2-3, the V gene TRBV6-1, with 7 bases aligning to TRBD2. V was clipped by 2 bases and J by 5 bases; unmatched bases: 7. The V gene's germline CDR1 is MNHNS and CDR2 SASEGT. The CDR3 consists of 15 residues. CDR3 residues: CASSELGGGGDTQYF. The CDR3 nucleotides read TGTGCCAGCAGTGAACTGGGCGGGGGAGGAGATACGCAGTATTTT.

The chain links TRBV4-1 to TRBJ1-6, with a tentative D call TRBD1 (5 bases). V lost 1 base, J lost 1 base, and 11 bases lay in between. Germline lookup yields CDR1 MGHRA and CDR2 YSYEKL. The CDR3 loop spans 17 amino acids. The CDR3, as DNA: TGCGCCAGCAGCCAAGGGGGGTTGGAGTCCTATAATTCACCCCTCCACTTT. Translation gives CASSQGGLESYNSPLHF.

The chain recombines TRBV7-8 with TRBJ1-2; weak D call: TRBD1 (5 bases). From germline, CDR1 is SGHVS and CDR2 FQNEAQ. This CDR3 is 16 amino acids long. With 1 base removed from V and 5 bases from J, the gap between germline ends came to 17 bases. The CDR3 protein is CASSLVGAGNSYGYTF. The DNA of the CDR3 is TGTGCCAGCAGCTTAGTGGGCGCAGGGAATAGTTATGGCTACACCTTC.

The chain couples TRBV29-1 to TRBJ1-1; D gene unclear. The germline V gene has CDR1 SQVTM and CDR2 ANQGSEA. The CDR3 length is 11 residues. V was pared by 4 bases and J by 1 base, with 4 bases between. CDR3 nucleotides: TGCAGCGTTGCCCCGAACACTGAAGCTTTCTTT. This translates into CSVAPNTEAFF.

As DNA, the CDR3 is TGTGCCAGCAGCGGGGGAGGGGAGCGCATTAGCTACGAGCAGTACTTC. Residues: CASSGGGERISYEQYF. The chain couples TRBV7-4 to TRBJ2-7; 7 bases agree with TRBD2. Germline V CDR1 and CDR2: SGHVT, SQSDAQ. The CDR3 runs 16 residues. Trimming cost V 5 bases and J 3 bases; bases outside gene matches: 13.